These 21 T cell receptor beta chains were sequenced from one sample in a study of blood T cell repertoires in COVID-19. The repertoire was sequenced with immunoSEQ multiplex PCR; TCRdb's copy has only in-frame clones and lacks some. The sample has 270,000 or so clones; 82% are singletons. Sequencing input: peripheral blood. Receptor source: a woman aged 18-29 years with acute or convalescent COVID-19.

The chain combines TRBV16 with TRBJ2-5; TRBD1 aligns across 9 bases. This CDR3 is built from 15 residues. V was pared by 5 bases and J by 2 bases, with 6 bases of the junction left unmatched. Germline V gene lookup returns CDR1 KGHSY and CDR2 FQNENV. The DNA for the CDR3 is TGTGCCAGCAGCGCCGGGACAGGGAATCAAGAGACCCAGTACTTC. The encoded protein is CASSAGTGNQETQYF.

Regarding this clone: The junction does not match germline at one end; this may be a read error. The chain is built from TRBV19 and TRBJ1-4; 7 bases agree with TRBD1. The length of the CDR3 is 12 residues. CDR1 and CDR2 (germline): LNHDA, SQIVND (reference sequence). CDR3 protein: CASSSRQGVSIF. The CDR3 nucleotides are TGTGCCAGTAGTTCGCGACAGGGTGTGTCGATTTTT.

The table lists this clone with a count of one. The V gene is TRBV5-5, the J gene TRBJ1-4; D not resolved. Germline assignment: CDR1 SGHKS and CDR2 YYEKEE (reference sequence). Deletions cut 1 base from V and 5 bases from J, with 12 bases between. The CDR3 sequence is 15 residues long. This CDR3 reads CASSLRSSSNEKLFF. CDR3 sequence (DNA): TGTGCCAGCAGCTTGCGGTCAAGCTCCAATGAAAAACTGTTTTTT. Full variable domain (missing parts from reference TRBV5-5 and TRBJ1-4): DAGVTQSPTHLIKTRGQQVTLRCSPISGHKSVSWYQQVLGQGPQFIFQYYEKEERGRGNFPDRFSARQFPNYSSELNVNALLLGDSALYLCASSLRSSSNEKLFFGSGTQLSVL.

The chain links TRBV6-2 or TRBV6-3 to TRBJ2-1, with 8 bases aligning to TRBD2. Germline CDR1 and CDR2: MNHEY and SVGEGT. The CDR3 extends over 14 amino acids. Trimming took 3 bases from V and 6 from J; bases not matched to a gene: 4. DNA of the CDR3: TGTGCCAGCAGTTATGAACTAGCGGCCAATGAGCAGTTCTTC. This encodes CASSYELAANEQFF.

The chain employs TRBV6-2 or TRBV6-3 and TRBJ1-5; the match to TRBD1 covers 9 bases. The V gene end was trimmed by 6 bases and the J gene end by 3 bases; junction bases not matched to a gene: 9. The CDR3 spans 16 residues. The germline V gene encodes CDR1 MNHEY and CDR2 SVGEGT. Here the CDR3 DNA reads TGTGCCAGCAGCCGGGGACAGGGAACCCTCAATCAGCCCCAGCATTTT. Its translation is CASSRGQGTLNQPQHF.

The rearrangement uses TRBV7-8 and TRBJ1-5; maybe TRBD1 (6 bases). Germline CDR1 and CDR2: SGHVS and FQNEAQ. The V end lost 5 bases, the J end lost 7 bases, and 15 bases lay between the germline ends. The CDR3 contains 14 residues. CDR3 protein: CASSPSGGRQPQHF. Written as DNA, the CDR3 is TGTGCCAGCAGCCCATCTGGGGGCCGGCAGCCCCAGCATTTT.

Points on this clone: This same CDR3 is encoded by further DNA sequences in the sample. The V call is TRBV6-5, the J call TRBJ2-5, with 10 bases fitting TRBD2. This CDR3 is built from 14 residues. Germline trimming cut 5 bases from V and 1 base from J; bases unmatched to any gene: 1. Looked up from germline, CDR1 is MNHEY and CDR2 is SVGAGI. CDR3 region: CASSRTSGQETQYF. In DNA form, the CDR3 reads TGTGCCAGCAGTCGGACTAGCGGCCAAGAGACCCAGTACTTC.

The chain joins TRBV5-3 to TRBJ1-1; tentative D call: TRBD1 (5 bases). TRBV5-3 qualifies as an ORF whose function is uncertain. The CDR3 length is 16 residues. Trimming cost V 4 bases and J 4 bases, with 20 bases left between them. The CDR3 nucleotides are TGTGCCAGAAGCCTGGGGGGAGTATTTGGTACCACTGAAGCTTTCTTT. It translates to CARSLGGVFGTTEAFF.

The CDR3 loop is CATSPRTSGSAEQFF. The CDR3 DNA reads as TGTGCCACCAGCCCTCGGACTAGCGGGAGCGCTGAGCAGTTCTTC. The genes are TRBV15 and TRBJ2-1; TRBD2 agrees at 13 bases. Trimming cost V 5 bases and J 9 bases; bases outside gene matches: 7. The CDR3 has 15 residues. Germline CDR1 and CDR2: LNHNV and YYDKDF (reference sequence).

The chain combines TRBV6-5 with TRBJ2-7; TRBD1 aligns across 8 bases. The CDR3 is made up of 14 amino acids. From germline, CDR1 is MNHEY and CDR2 SVGAGI. The V gene end was trimmed by 7 bases and the J gene end by 2 bases; junction bases not matched to a gene: 7. For the CDR3, the DNA is TGTGCCAGCATTGGATGGACAGGGACCTACGAGCAGTACTTC. It is translated as CASIGWTGTYEQYF.

The chain employs TRBV7-8 and TRBJ2-1; 7 bases map to TRBD1. With V trimmed by 4 bases and J by 2 bases, 8 bases remained unmatched. Germline CDR1 SGHVS, CDR2 FQNEAQ. The CDR3 length is 16 residues. The CDR3 bases are TGTGCCAGCAGCTCACAGGGGTTCACCACCTACAATGAGCAGTTCTTC. It translates to CASSSQGFTTYNEQFF.

As DNA, the CDR3 is TGCGCCAGCAGCCAATATCCAGCGGGAGGGCCGGTGACAGATACGCAGTATTTT. Translating it yields CASSQYPAGGPVTDTQYF. V is TRBV4-3 and J is TRBJ2-3; 10 nucleotides line up with TRBD2. V shed 2 bases and J 3 bases; nucleotides not matched to a gene: 11. In germline, CDR1 is LGHNA, CDR2 YSLEER. This CDR3 spans 18 amino acids.

The chain employs TRBV6-6 and TRBJ1-1, with D perhaps TRBD1 (6 bases). The V end lost 1 base, the J end lost 6 bases, and 18 bases lay between the germline ends. CDR3 size: 16 residues. The germline V gene has CDR1 MNHNY and CDR2 SVGAGI (reference sequence). The CDR3 reads CASSYWNSGGAPEAFF. Written as DNA, the CDR3 is TGTGCCAGCAGTTACTGGAACAGCGGGGGCGCACCTGAAGCTTTCTTT.

The chain joins TRBV28 to TRBJ1-1, with D hard to call. The CDR3 sequence is 12 residues long. The germline V and J ends were trimmed by 11 bases and 1 base, with 11 bases remaining between them. The germline CDR1 and CDR2 sequences are MDHEN and SYDVKM. In nucleotides, the CDR3 is TGTGCCGCCCAGATCCCGAACACTGAAGCTTTCTTT. This encodes CAAQIPNTEAFF.

The V gene is TRBV13, the J gene TRBJ1-1; D is uncertain. The CDR3 sequence is 15 residues long. The V gene lost 0 bases and the J gene lost 0 bases, with 8 bases spanning the gap. The V gene's germline CDR1 is PRHDT and CDR2 FYEKMQ (reference sequence). CDR3 coding DNA: TGTGCCAGCAGCTTAGGGCACAGTCTGAACACTGAAGCTTTCTTT. Translated, it gives CASSLGHSLNTEAFF. Filled out from reference TRBV13 and TRBJ1-1, the complete variable domain reads AAGVIQSPRHLIKEKRETATLKCYPIPRHDTVYWYQQGPGQDPQFLISFYEKMQSDKGSIPDRFSAQQFSDYHSELNMSSLELGDSALYFCASSLGHSLNTEAFFGQGTRLTVV.

This clone was seen repeatedly, ten times or more. The V gene is TRBV11-2, the J gene TRBJ1-2; a weak D match, TRBD1 (5 bases). Between the trimmed V and J ends, which lost 0 bases and 8 bases, there was a span of 16 bases. Germline assignment: CDR1 SGHAT and CDR2 FQNNGV. The CDR3 sequence is 15 residues long. CDR3 DNA sequence: TGTGCCAGCAGCTTAGAGTTCGGAGGGGCGAGCGGCTACACCTTC. Its translation: CASSLEFGGASGYTF.

The CDR3 loop is CASSPTTDRGPLRYGYTF. The CDR3 region has the DNA TGTGCCAGCTCACCCACCACCGACAGGGGGCCTCTGAGGTATGGCTACACCTTC. This rearrangement joins TRBV18 to TRBJ1-2; 10 bases match TRBD1. CDR1 and CDR2 from the germline V gene are KGHSH and LQKENI. The CDR3 is 18 amino acids. The V gene end was trimmed by 3 bases and the J gene end by 5 bases; junction bases not matched to a gene: 15.

The J gene is TRBJ2-1, the V gene TRBV6-4, with 7 bases lining up with TRBD2. The CDR3 contains 15 residues. Trimming cost V 5 bases and J 6 bases; bases outside gene matches: 10. Germline V gene lookup returns CDR1 MRHNA and CDR2 SNTAGT. The DNA of the CDR3 is TGTGCCAGCAGTACAAGCGGGATAGCAACCAATGAGCAGTTCTTC. Its protein product is CASSTSGIATNEQFF.

V gene TRBV9 combines with J gene TRBJ1-2; 8 nucleotides align to TRBD1. Germline V gene data show CDR1 as SGDLS and CDR2 as YYNGEE. CDR3 length: 16 residues. As DNA, the CDR3 is TGTTCCTCGGGACAGGACCCTCACTTTTCAAACTATGGCTACACCTTC. Residues: CSSGQDPHFSNYGYTF.

V is TRBV6-5 and J is TRBJ1-3, with 8 bases fitting TRBD1. Germline values: CDR1 MNHEY, CDR2 SVGAGI. This CDR3 contains 14 residues. The V and J ends lost 5 bases and 2 bases, in that order; junction bases with no gene match: 2. The CDR3 spells CASSPGQAGNTIYF. DNA of the CDR3: TGTGCCAGCAGTCCGGGACAGGCTGGAAACACCATATATTTT.

The rearrangement uses TRBV5-1 and TRBJ1-3; TRBD1 is a possible D gene (6 bases). The CDR3 contains 17 residues. Trimming cost V 0 bases and J 1 base, with 14 bases left between them. CDR1 is SGHRS and CDR2 is YFSETQ in the germline V gene. CDR3 region: CASSLGFQGLSGNTIYF. CDR3 nucleotides: TGCGCCAGCAGCTTGGGATTTCAGGGGCTTTCTGGAAACACCATATATTTT. The full variable domain, rest sourced from reference TRBV5-1 and TRBJ1-3, is KAGVTQTPRYLIKTRGQQVTLSCSPISGHRSVSWYQQTPGQGLQFLFEYFSETQRNKGNFPGRFSGRQFSNSRSEMNVSTLELGDSALYLCASSLGFQGLSGNTIYFGEGSWLTVV.